This T cell receptor (beta chain) stems from a study of OX40 agonist ivuxolimab in advanced cancers. Study-level information: Partial responses were recorded for three patients, including one with hepatocellular carcinoma and two with cutaneous melanoma.

General study points: Some nonresponders likewise displayed low normalized T-cell clonal expansion.

Method: immunoSEQ multiplex PCR; TCRdb's copy keeps in-frame clones and lacks some. The sample has some 58,000 clones; 87% are singletons. It was autoimmune disease history or systemic immunosuppression that excluded patients. On this clone: Its antigen is not identified.

The sequence was obtained from an adult with an advanced solid tumor such as melanoma, head and neck, liver or kidney cancer. The input for sequencing was CD4+ or CD8+ T cells sorted from blood, taken in a trial of the OX40 agonist ivuxolimab.

The CDR3 sequence: CASSYQGLAGVYEQYF. In DNA, the CDR3 is TGTGCCAGCAGTTATCAAGGACTAGCGGGAGTATACGAGCAGTACTTC. The rearrangement links TRBV6-5 to TRBJ2-7; 13 bases are shared with TRBD2. CDR3 length: 16 amino acids. The V segment lost 3 bases and the J segment 4 bases; nucleotides outside the gene matches: 6. Germline V CDR1 and CDR2: MNHEY, SVGAGI.